This T cell receptor beta chain was recorded in a study of blood T cell repertoires in COVID-19 (dated by TCRdb to the early 2020s). Context from the whole study: Samples covering the acute and convalescent phases of COVID-19 were provided by collaborators in the United States, Italy and Spain. The prospective study material was composed of cDNA or gDNA derived from T cells, B-cell-depleted T cells, or PBMCs. Deeply sampled blood TCRbeta repertoires from subjects exposed to, actively infected with, or recovered from COVID-19 were included in the dataset. The repertoires were made available in a free public database intended to serve as a resource for research on the immune response to SARS-CoV-2. Samples came from the ongoing ImmuneRACE study (first 160 participants) plus 1,254 subjects from 6 global collaborators. A de-identified subject ID, COVID-19 status, age in years and sex were almost always included in the sample metadata. HLA class I and class II types, where available, came from metadata supplied by the sample provider rather than from assay-based typing. Results and caveats for the whole study, not just this receptor: The quantity of clinical and demographic metadata differed by source and by participant and was supplied without curation.

TCRbeta CDR3 regions were amplified from genomic DNA by means of the immunoSEQ Assay, a bias-controlled multiplex PCR. On the authors' methods: The number of nucleated cells in each sample was estimated from the amplification of reference gene primers within the assay. To quantify the absolute abundance of each unique TCRbeta CDR3 rearrangement, sequence reads were collapsed and filtered. For each sample, productive Simpson clonality was calculated by taking the square root of Simpson's diversity index across productive rearrangements. In its TCRdb copy, this immuneACCESS table keeps in-frame sequences only and misses some clones. Where compared with another copy, unresolved V genes explain less than half of these, and the others have no known cause. V, J and clone size are those of that table, while D and trimming were read from the DNA. This sample comprises 250,000 to 350,000 clones, 70% to 90% of them detected only once. The ten top clones hold roughly 6.1% of the sample.

In Seattle, one collaborating source enrolled patients while the infection was active and tracked those patients longitudinally over the course of disease. Collaborating institutions collected whole blood in K2EDTA tubes following their own protocols. For TCRbeta analysis, collaborators shipped samples in one of three forms: frozen whole blood, isolated PBMCs, or DNA extracted from either of those sample types. To note about this clone: Its antigen specificity is not known. No per-base quality is available; no much larger clone lies one base away.

Compared with germline, V lacks 2 bases and J lacks 6 bases; bases without a gene match: 7. CDR1 and CDR2 were assigned from the germline V gene as LGHNT and FRNRAP. The CDR3, cysteine through phenylalanine, is 15 amino acids long. This entry keeps only the CDR3 DNA: 45 bases, framed from base 1. The chain employs TRBV12-5 and TRBJ1-1; 9 central bases correspond to TRBD1. The TCR was taken from a woman aged 45-65 years with COVID-19, enrolled during active disease. What was sequenced was peripheral blood. The base sequence is TGTGCTAGTGGTTTGAGGGGGACAGGGCTGGCTGAAGCTTTCTTT. This encodes CASGLRGTGLAEAFF.